The rows below give T cell receptor beta chains drawn from one sample of a study of blood T cell repertoires in COVID-19. Generated by immunoSEQ multiplex PCR, the TCRdb table keeps only in-frame clones and is missing some. Altogether some 80,000 clones are present, 75% to 95% being singletons, with the ten largest covering 0.75% to 0.8%. The specimen sequenced was peripheral blood. The receptors originated from an elderly woman with acute or convalescent COVID-19. Each CDR3 is given with its conserved first and last residue. The D gene is left open where the match is weak. Some rows have no size entry. The others give once, few or many, or a class for an expanded clone.

V gene	J gene	CDR3 length	D gene	clone size	CDR3 protein	CDR3 DNA
TRBV5-1	TRBJ2-3	14	TRBD2	-	CASSWREGRDTQYF	TGCGCCAGCAGCTGGAGGGAGGGGCGAGATACGCAGTATTTT
TRBV6-2/TRBV6-3	TRBJ2-3	15	TRBD1	-	CASSRQGRGSGTQYF	TGTGCCAGCAGTCGACAGGGAAGGGGGAGCGGTACGCAGTATTTT
TRBV5-4	TRBJ2-4	16	-	once	CASSSTGGVAKNIQYF	TGTGCCAGCAGCTCCACAGGGGGGGTAGCCAAAAACATTCAGTACTTC
TRBV18	TRBJ1-5	14	TRBD1	-	CASSPGQADQPQHF	TGTGCCAGCTCCCCGGGACAGGCCGATCAGCCCCAGCATTTT
TRBV12-5	TRBJ2-5	15	-	-	CASGLQIAGRETQYF	TGTGCTAGTGGTTTGCAGATCGCTGGGAGGGAGACCCAGTACTTC
TRBV7-9	TRBJ2-1	13	-	-	CASSLGGVNEQFF	TGTGCCAGCAGCTTAGGGGGGGTCAATGAGCAGTTCTTC
TRBV19	TRBJ2-4	15	TRBD1	-	CASSIGQGAMNIQYF	TGTGCCAGTAGTATAGGACAGGGGGCGATGAACATTCAGTACTTC
TRBV5-4	TRBJ2-2	14	TRBD1	-	CASSLAGGTGELFF	TGTGCCAGCAGCTTGGCAGGGGGCACCGGGGAGCTGTTTTTT
TRBV9	TRBJ2-1	18	TRBD2	-	CASSAHQETSGIYNEQFF	TGTGCCAGCAGCGCGCACCAAGAAACTAGCGGGATTTACAATGAGCAGTTCTTC
TRBV19	TRBJ1-1	15	-	-	CASSDRQISNTEAFF	TGTGCCAGTAGTGACCGACAGATTTCAAACACTGAAGCTTTCTTT
TRBV5-4	TRBJ1-1	14	TRBD1	-	CASSWGQGATEAFF	TGTGCCAGCAGCTGGGGACAGGGGGCAACTGAAGCTTTCTTT
TRBV4-3	TRBJ1-2	13	-	once	CASSQATGWGYTF	TGCGCCAGCAGCCAAGCCACAGGGTGGGGCTACACCTTC
TRBV6-4	TRBJ1-1	13	-	-	CASSRERGTEAFF	TGTGCCAGCAGTCGGGAACGGGGCACTGAAGCTTTCTTT
TRBV5-4	TRBJ2-1	14	TRBD2	-	CASSSQREGGEQFF	TGTGCCAGCAGCTCCCAGCGGGAGGGGGGTGAGCAGTTCTTC
TRBV19	TRBJ1-2	14	TRBD1	few	CASWAEDRVGGYTF	TGTGCCAGCTGGGCTGAAGACAGGGTGGGGGGCTACACCTTC
TRBV11-1	TRBJ2-7	13	-	-	CASSPVGQAEQYF	TGTGCCAGCAGCCCTGTGGGGCAAGCGGAGCAGTACTTC
TRBV7-9	TRBJ1-2	13	-	-	CASSLQGAYGYTF	TGTGCCAGCAGCCTCCAAGGGGCCTATGGCTACACCTTC
TRBV6-5	TRBJ2-7	15	-	-	CASKKAEGFGYEQYF	TGTGCCAGCAAGAAAGCGGAAGGATTCGGGTACGAGCAGTACTTC
TRBV20-1	TRBJ2-2	14	-	-	CSASPLVSTGELFF	TGCAGTGCTAGTCCACTAGTAAGCACCGGGGAGCTGTTTTTT
TRBV27	TRBJ2-7	14	-	-	CASSRRQGGSEQYF	TGTGCCAGTTCAAGACGGCAGGGGGGCTCCGAGCAGTACTTC
TRBV5-1	TRBJ2-5	13	-	-	CASRLARQETQYF	TGCGCCAGCAGGCTAGCCCGCCAAGAGACCCAGTACTTC
TRBV3-1/TRBV3-2	TRBJ1-3	14	-	-	CASSRDRSGNTIYF	TGTGCCAGCAGCCGAGACAGGTCTGGAAACACCATATATTTT
TRBV28	TRBJ1-1	13	TRBD1	-	CASSLGQVGEAFF	TGTGCCAGCAGTTTGGGACAGGTGGGAGAAGCTTTCTTT
TRBV10-3	TRBJ2-7	12	-	-	CATLKGRNEQYF	TGTGCCACCCTCAAGGGGCGAAACGAGCAGTACTTC
TRBV5-4	TRBJ1-2	12	TRBD1	-	CASSARGLGYTF	TGTGCCAGCAGCGCCAGGGGGCTAGGCTACACCTTC
TRBV3-1/TRBV3-2	TRBJ2-5	15	TRBD1	-	CASSYRDRAQETQYF	TGTGCCAGCAGCTACCGGGACAGGGCCCAAGAGACCCAGTACTTC
TRBV19	TRBJ1-4	14	-	-	CASSWQVPNEKLFF	TGTGCCAGTAGTTGGCAGGTGCCTAATGAAAAACTGTTTTTT
TRBV6-5	TRBJ1-2	14	TRBD1	once	CASRLGTGTYGYTF	TGTGCCAGCAGGCTCGGGACAGGGACATATGGCTACACCTTC
TRBV6-2/TRBV6-3	TRBJ1-5	17	TRBD1	-	CASSTGQGTVKHQPQHF	TGTGCCAGCAGTACGGGACAGGGGACTGTAAAGCATCAGCCCCAGCATTTT
TRBV10-3	TRBJ2-6	20	TRBD1	-	CAISEKRTGYKSSGANVLTF	TGTGCCATCAGTGAGAAAAGGACAGGTTATAAGAGCTCTGGGGCCAACGTCCTGACTTTC
TRBV27	TRBJ2-5	14	TRBD1	-	CASSLETGRETQYF	TGTGCCAGCAGTTTAGAGACAGGGCGAGAGACCCAGTACTTC
TRBV6-2/TRBV6-3	TRBJ2-7	14	-	-	CASSPTTTIYEQYF	TGTGCCAGCAGTCCGACAACGACCATTTACGAGCAGTACTTC
TRBV5-6	TRBJ2-3	15	TRBD1	-	CASSRDRPSTDTQYF	TGTGCCAGCAGCAGGGACAGGCCCAGCACAGATACGCAGTATTTT
TRBV5-1	TRBJ2-1	15	-	-	CASSHGSFGYNEQFF	TGCGCCAGCAGCCATGGGAGTTTTGGTTACAATGAGCAGTTCTTC
TRBV27	TRBJ1-2	13	TRBD1	-	CASSLYRGSGYTF	TGTGCCAGCAGTTTATACAGGGGTAGTGGCTACACCTTC
TRBV3-1/TRBV3-2	TRBJ2-5	16	-	-	CASSQRSPGESETQYF	TGTGCCAGCAGCCAACGATCCCCCGGTGAGTCGGAGACCCAGTACTTC
TRBV7-9	TRBJ1-3	15	-	-	CASSRSGPLGNTIYF	TGTGCCAGCAGCCGAAGCGGGCCGCTCGGAAACACCATATATTTT
TRBV7-2	TRBJ1-2	13	TRBD1	-	CASSSRGNYGYTF	TGTGCCAGCAGCTCCAGGGGGAACTATGGCTACACCTTC
TRBV30	TRBJ2-7	13	TRBD1	-	CAWSDQGAYEQYF	TGTGCCTGGAGTGATCAGGGGGCCTACGAGCAGTACTTC
TRBV27	TRBJ2-7	19	TRBD2	-	CASSSRGGAGVSGGYEQYF	TGTGCCAGCAGTTCTCGGGGCGGAGCGGGAGTCTCGGGGGGTTACGAGCAGTACTTC
TRBV5-4	TRBJ2-4	19	TRBD2	-	CASSRPGTSGSRAKNIQYF	TGTGCCAGCAGCCGGCCCGGGACTAGCGGGAGTCGGGCGAAAAACATTCAGTACTTC
TRBV5-1	TRBJ2-5	14	TRBD1	-	CASSSGQPQETQYF	TGCGCCAGCAGCTCGGGACAGCCCCAAGAGACCCAGTACTTC
TRBV2	TRBJ1-6	14	-	-	CASRRGGETSPLHF	TGTGCCAGCAGGCGCGGGGGCGAGACTTCACCCCTCCACTTT
TRBV4-3	TRBJ1-5	17	TRBD1	-	CASSQDAGTGSNQPQHF	TGCGCCAGCAGCCAAGATGCCGGGACAGGCAGCAATCAGCCCCAGCATTTT
TRBV25-1	TRBJ2-1	13	-	-	CASSDSGLREQFF	TGTGCCAGCAGTGATTCGGGACTCCGGGAGCAGTTCTTC
TRBV12-3/TRBV12-4	TRBJ2-1	11	-	-	CASRQRLEQFF	TGTGCCAGCAGGCAGAGACTTGAGCAGTTCTTC